Presented here are 7 T cell receptor beta chains from one specimen sequenced in a study of T-cell reconstitution after alpha-beta-depleted transplantation in children (dated by TCRdb to the mid-2010s). Libraries were constructed by PCR. Sequenced using an Illumina HiSeq 2500. TCR library preparation used molecular barcoding, with unique molecular identifiers applied to normalize quantification of the TCRbeta repertoire. The public reads were quality trimmed at Q25 with fastp and then assembled into clones with MiXCR by TCRdb, keeping productive beta chains. One record per CDR3 amino acid sequence lists the most common genes and DNA. The sample profile shows around 250,000 distinct CDR3 sequences; around 8% of them were found once. The ten top clones hold 6.3% of the sample. The treatment or condition label here, explained by the study, means: allogeneic hematopoietic cell transplantation with graft depleted of TCRalphabeta T cells and CD19 B cells.

Here the sequenced sample was PBMCs, mostly from graft donor cells, taken 180 days after TCRalphabeta/CD19-depleted stem cell transplant. Receptors originate from a male patient younger than 18 who had a stem cell transplant for acute lymphoblastic leukemia, so the T cells may come from the graft donor.

This clonotype was seen many times. The chain is built from TRBV29-1 and TRBJ1-1; D is ambiguous. Germline values: CDR1 SQVTM, CDR2 ANQGSEA. The CDR3 has 13 amino acids. With 4 bases removed from V and 5 bases from J, the gap between germline ends came to 14 bases. This CDR3 reads CSVVSYPETEAFF. CDR3 in DNA: TGCAGCGTTGTATCCTACCCAGAGACTGAAGCTTTCTTT.

This clonotype was recorded at least ten times. The gene calls are TRBV27 and TRBJ2-2; 11 nucleotides line up with TRBD2. J was trimmed by 8 bases and V by 0 bases; bases with no gene match: 2. CDR3 length equals 15 residues. Germline loops: CDR1 MNHEY, CDR2 SMNVEV (reference sequence). The CDR3 region is CASSLSPSGRGELFF. In DNA form, the CDR3 reads TGTGCCAGCAGTTTATCCCCTAGCGGGAGGGGGGAGCTGTTTTTT.

This clonotype was observed at least ten times. The chain carries TRBV9 and TRBJ2-1; no clear D. The germline gives CDR1 SGDLS, CDR2 YYNGEE. Trimming removed 3 bases from V and 7 bases from J, with 14 bases in between. This CDR3 contains 14 residues. The CDR3 sequence is CASSELWITNEQFF. Here the CDR3 DNA reads TGTGCCAGCAGCGAATTGTGGATAACGAATGAGCAGTTCTTC.

The table lists this clonotype with many counts. CDR3 DNA sequence: TGCAGCGTTCAACCCACAACTAATGAAAAACTGTTTTTT. Its protein product is CSVQPTTNEKLFF. The chain carries TRBV29-1 and TRBJ1-4; no clear D gene. Trimming removed 5 bases at V and 0 bases at J, with 7 bases between. The V gene's germline CDR1 is SQVTM and CDR2 ANQGSEA. The length of the CDR3 is 13 residues.

This clonotype was counted ten times or more. The rearrangement joins TRBV27 to TRBJ2-7, with D perhaps TRBD2 (6 bases). CDR3 length: 15 residues. Per the germline V gene, CDR1 is MNHEY and CDR2 is SMNVEV (reference sequence). Between the trimmed V and J ends, which lost 5 bases and 6 bases, there was a span of 20 bases. The CDR3 reads CASSKHRDSLREQYF. Here the CDR3 DNA reads TGTGCCAGCAGTAAACACCGGGACTCCCTTCGCGAGCAGTACTTC.

This clonotype was seen at least ten times. The chain joins TRBV7-9 to TRBJ1-5, with D unresolved. V was clipped by 5 bases and J by 7 bases, with 15 bases between them. Germline values: CDR1 SEHNR, CDR2 FQNEAQ (reference sequence). This CDR3 spans 14 amino acids. The CDR3 is CASSPADGWQPQHF. CDR3 DNA sequence: TGTGCCAGCAGCCCCGCGGACGGGTGGCAGCCCCAGCATTTT.

Many counts were recorded for this clonotype. This chain connects TRBV12-3 or TRBV12-4 to TRBJ2-5, with D perhaps TRBD1 or TRBD2 (5 bases each). The V end lost 6 bases, the J end lost 2 bases, and 13 bases lay between the germline ends. The CDR3 consists of 14 residues. The chain's CDR3 is CASRFGGPQETQYF. As DNA, the CDR3 is TGTGCCAGCAGGTTTGGGGGTCCTCAAGAGACCCAGTACTTC.